This TCR beta chain was recovered during a study of blood T cell repertoires in COVID-19. Germline V gives CDR1 DFQATT, CDR2 SNEGSKA (reference sequence). With 4 bases removed from V and 4 bases from J, the gap between germline ends came to 7 bases. The CDR3 runs 11 residues. In the authors' methods: Amplification with reference gene primers provided the estimates of nucleated cell counts. The protocol was immunoSEQ multiplex PCR, while the TCRdb copy is restricted to in-frame clones and leaves out a portion. V, J and clone size are taken as reported in that table, and D and trimming were inferred from the DNA itself. Among roughly 150,000 clones listed, under 90% were seen once.

The V and J genes are TRBV20-1 and TRBJ1-1; no clear D. The TCR was taken from a woman older than 75 with acute or convalescent COVID-19. Sequenced input: peripheral blood. CDR3 coding DNA: TGCAGTGCTATGACATCCACTGAAGCTTTCTTT. It yields the protein CSAMTSTEAFF.